This T cell receptor (beta chain) comes out of a study of cytomegalovirus exposure and HLA in healthy donors. A multiplex PCR was run with 60 Vbeta primers and 13 Jbeta primers. Profiling relied on immunoSEQ multiplex PCR, and the TCRdb table lists in-frame clones only, not all of them. The table includes under 250,000 clones, about 80% detected once. This sequence was found in a woman aged 25 to 39 in good health and CMV-seronegative. Specimen: PBMCs.

CDR3 sequence (DNA): TGCGCCAGCAGCTTGGAGCCGGACAGATATGGAAACACCATATATTTT. As protein: CASSLEPDRYGNTIYF. The V call is TRBV5-1, the J call TRBJ1-3, with D perhaps matching TRBD1 (6 bases). Deletions cut 0 bases from V and 3 bases from J, with 13 bases between. This CDR3 comprises 16 residues. From germline, CDR1 is SGHRS and CDR2 YFSETQ.